These T cell receptor beta chains were read from a single sample in a study of T cells in Graves' hyperthyroidism and ophthalmopathy. TCRdb redid the calling of the multiplex PCR reads with MiXCR, one entry per CDR3 protein. The sample carries some 600,000 distinct CDR3 sequences, over 11% recorded once. Sequences were obtained from blood. Receptors originate from a woman aged 25 to 39 with Graves' hyperthyroidism that later progressed to Graves' ophthalmopathy. The CDR3 runs from the conserved cysteine through the conserved F or W. D genes are given only for firm matches. Expanded clones get a size class; other rows say once, few or many, or leave the size out.

clone size: NA
V gene: TRBV7-2
D gene: NA
CDR3 length: 15
J gene: TRBJ2-1
CDR3 protein: CASSFGGPPHNEQFF
CDR3 DNA: TGTGCCAGCAGCTTCGGAGGGCCCCCCCACAATGAGCAGTTCTTC

clone size: many
V gene: TRBV27
D gene: NA
CDR3 length: 13
J gene: TRBJ2-7
CDR3 protein: CARSTGHFYEQYF
CDR3 DNA: TGTGCCAGATCCACGGGACACTTCTACGAGCAGTACTTC

clone size: NA
V gene: TRBV27
D gene: NA
CDR3 length: 17
J gene: TRBJ2-1
CDR3 protein: CASSYGFKEVPYNEQFF
CDR3 DNA: TGTGCCAGCAGTTACGGGTTTAAGGAGGTCCCCTACAATGAGCAGTTCTTC

clone size: many
V gene: TRBV11-2
D gene: NA
CDR3 length: 13
J gene: TRBJ1-4
CDR3 protein: CASSLGPKSELFF
CDR3 DNA: TGTGCCAGCAGCTTAGGGCCCAAATCGGAACTGTTTTTT

clone size: many
V gene: TRBV12-5
D gene: TRBD1
CDR3 length: 18
J gene: TRBJ2-7
CDR3 protein: CASGLRSLGQPSSYEQYF
CDR3 DNA: TGTGCTAGTGGTTTGAGGTCTTTGGGACAGCCAAGCTCCTACGAGCAGTACTTC

clone size: many
V gene: TRBV7-9
D gene: NA
CDR3 length: 15
J gene: TRBJ1-6
CDR3 protein: CASSLGTPGDSPLHF
CDR3 DNA: TGTGCCAGCAGCCTCGGGACACCTGGGGATTCACCCCTCCACTTT

clone size: NA
V gene: TRBV6-2/TRBV6-3
D gene: TRBD2
CDR3 length: 15
J gene: TRBJ2-2
CDR3 protein: CASNYGGRHTGELFF
CDR3 DNA: TGTGCCAGCAATTACGGCGGGAGACACACCGGGGAGCTGTTTTTT

clone size: many
V gene: TRBV28
D gene: NA
CDR3 length: 15
J gene: TRBJ1-6
CDR3 protein: CASSLRRGGNSPLHF
CDR3 DNA: TGTGCCAGCAGTTTAAGGAGGGGGGGTAATTCACCCCTCCACTTT

clone size: many
V gene: TRBV25-1
D gene: NA
CDR3 length: 14
J gene: TRBJ2-5
CDR3 protein: CASSPPWDWEDQYF
CDR3 DNA: TGTGCCAGCAGTCCCCCATGGGATTGGGAGGACCAGTACTTC

clone size: few
V gene: TRBV29-1
D gene: TRBD2
CDR3 length: 16
J gene: TRBJ2-3
CDR3 protein: CSVERGLAGLTDTQYF
CDR3 DNA: TGCAGCGTTGAAAGGGGACTAGCGGGCCTCACAGATACGCAGTATTTT

clone size: many
V gene: TRBV11-2
D gene: TRBD1
CDR3 length: 15
J gene: TRBJ1-1
CDR3 protein: CASTNGQGTNTEAFF
CDR3 DNA: TGTGCCAGCACCAATGGACAGGGGACCAACACTGAAGCTTTCTTT

clone size: many
V gene: TRBV2
D gene: TRBD2
CDR3 length: 13
J gene: TRBJ2-3
CDR3 protein: CATKRTSEDTQYF
CDR3 DNA: TGTGCCACCAAAAGGACTAGCGAGGATACGCAGTATTTT

clone size: many
V gene: TRBV7-6
D gene: NA
CDR3 length: 15
J gene: TRBJ2-6
CDR3 protein: CASSPGGTGANVLTF
CDR3 DNA: TGTGCCAGCAGCCCCGGGGGTACTGGGGCCAACGTCCTGACTTTC

clone size: few
V gene: TRBV24-1
D gene: NA
CDR3 length: 12
J gene: TRBJ2-3
CDR3 protein: CATRTDGDTQYF
CDR3 DNA: TGTGCCACCAGGACGGATGGAGATACGCAGTATTTT

clone size: NA
V gene: TRBV11-3
D gene: TRBD2
CDR3 length: 16
J gene: TRBJ2-5
CDR3 protein: CASGPRRTSEEETQYF
CDR3 DNA: TGTGCCAGCGGCCCACGAAGGACTAGCGAAGAAGAGACCCAGTACTTC

clone size: few
V gene: TRBV19
D gene: TRBD1
CDR3 length: 13
J gene: TRBJ1-4
CDR3 protein: CASRGTVGEKLFF
CDR3 DNA: TGTGCCAGTAGAGGGACAGTGGGCGAAAAACTGTTTTTT

clone size: many
V gene: TRBV28
D gene: TRBD2
CDR3 length: 14
J gene: TRBJ2-7
CDR3 protein: CASSPHSGGYEQYF
CDR3 DNA: TGTGCCAGCAGCCCTCATAGCGGGGGGTACGAGCAGTACTTC

clone size: NA
V gene: TRBV29-1
D gene: TRBD2
CDR3 length: 15
J gene: TRBJ2-1
CDR3 protein: CSAHDGLAGSNEQFF
CDR3 DNA: TGCAGCGCCCATGATGGACTAGCGGGTTCTAATGAGCAGTTCTTC

clone size: many
V gene: TRBV7-2
D gene: NA
CDR3 length: 13
J gene: TRBJ1-1
CDR3 protein: CASSPYHNTEAFF
CDR3 DNA: TGTGCCAGCAGCCCCTATCACAACACTGAAGCTTTCTTT

clone size: many
V gene: TRBV12-3/TRBV12-4
D gene: NA
CDR3 length: 14
J gene: TRBJ1-3
CDR3 protein: CASSPESSGNTIYF
CDR3 DNA: TGTGCCAGCAGCCCCGAGAGCTCTGGAAACACCATATATTTT

clone size: many
V gene: TRBV24-1
D gene: NA
CDR3 length: 12
J gene: TRBJ1-2
CDR3 protein: CATSDGFGGYTF
CDR3 DNA: TGTGCCACCAGTGATGGGTTTGGTGGCTACACCTTC

clone size: many
V gene: TRBV7-3
D gene: NA
CDR3 length: 13
J gene: TRBJ1-2
CDR3 protein: CASSSNTGGGYTF
CDR3 DNA: TGTGCCAGCAGCTCGAATACTGGGGGTGGCTACACCTTC

clone size: many
V gene: TRBV11-3
D gene: TRBD2
CDR3 length: 17
J gene: TRBJ2-3
CDR3 protein: CASSLDASGRAPDTQYF
CDR3 DNA: TGTGCCAGCAGCTTAGACGCCAGCGGGAGGGCCCCAGATACGCAGTATTTT

clone size: few
V gene: TRBV20-1
D gene: NA
CDR3 length: 14
J gene: TRBJ1-1
CDR3 protein: CSARDSRANTEAFF
CDR3 DNA: TGCAGTGCTAGAGATTCTCGGGCGAACACTGAAGCTTTCTTT

clone size: many
V gene: TRBV20-1
D gene: NA
CDR3 length: 12
J gene: TRBJ2-7
CDR3 protein: CSATTNSYEQYF
CDR3 DNA: TGCAGTGCTACGACGAACTCCTACGAGCAGTACTTC

clone size: many
V gene: TRBV11-2
D gene: TRBD2
CDR3 length: 16
J gene: TRBJ2-7
CDR3 protein: CASSLGREAITYEQYF
CDR3 DNA: TGTGCCAGCAGCTTGGGTCGGGAGGCTATCACCTACGAGCAGTACTTC

clone size: NA
V gene: TRBV15
D gene: TRBD2
CDR3 length: 14
J gene: TRBJ2-1
CDR3 protein: CATSRELAGGGQVF
CDR3 DNA: TGTGCCACCAGCAGAGAACTAGCGGGAGGTGGACAGGTCTTC

clone size: many
V gene: TRBV29-1
D gene: TRBD1
CDR3 length: 13
J gene: TRBJ1-4
CDR3 protein: CSVAAGGNEKLFF
CDR3 DNA: TGCAGCGTGGCGGCAGGGGGTAATGAAAAACTGTTTTTT

clone size: NA
V gene: TRBV20-1
D gene: NA
CDR3 length: 14
J gene: TRBJ2-1
CDR3 protein: CSARTHRDAYEQFF
CDR3 DNA: TGCAGTGCTAGAACCCACAGGGATGCGTACGAGCAGTTCTTC

clone size: NA
V gene: TRBV3-1
D gene: NA
CDR3 length: 15
J gene: TRBJ1-2
CDR3 protein: CASSQEGRGFGGYTF
CDR3 DNA: TGTGCCAGCAGCCAAGAGGGAAGGGGATTTGGAGGCTACACCTTC

clone size: many
V gene: TRBV7-9
D gene: TRBD1
CDR3 length: 15
J gene: TRBJ1-3
CDR3 protein: CARGDRGDSGNTIYF
CDR3 DNA: TGTGCCAGGGGTGACAGGGGCGACTCTGGAAACACCATATATTTT

clone size: few
V gene: TRBV7-3
D gene: NA
CDR3 length: 14
J gene: TRBJ2-7
CDR3 protein: CASSLYPGEYEQYF
CDR3 DNA: TGTGCCAGCAGCTTATACCCTGGGGAGTACGAGCAGTACTTC

clone size: many
V gene: TRBV20-1
D gene: TRBD2
CDR3 length: 13
J gene: TRBJ2-7
CDR3 protein: CSARDLRGIGQYF
CDR3 DNA: TGCAGTGCTAGAGACCTGCGGGGGATCGGACAGTACTTC

clone size: many
V gene: TRBV6-1
D gene: NA
CDR3 length: 15
J gene: TRBJ2-1
CDR3 protein: CASGLAEEGSNEQFF
CDR3 DNA: TGTGCCAGCGGTTTAGCGGAGGAGGGGAGCAATGAGCAGTTCTTC

clone size: NA
V gene: TRBV7-9
D gene: NA
CDR3 length: 16
J gene: TRBJ2-6
CDR3 protein: CASSLSGTSGANVLTF
CDR3 DNA: TGTGCCAGCAGCTTGTCGGGGACATCTGGGGCCAACGTCCTGACTTTC

clone size: NA
V gene: TRBV9
D gene: TRBD2
CDR3 length: 13
J gene: TRBJ2-3
CDR3 protein: CASSVGWEGTQYF
CDR3 DNA: TGTGCCAGCAGCGTAGGTTGGGAGGGTACGCAGTATTTT

clone size: many
V gene: TRBV7-9
D gene: TRBD1
CDR3 length: 15
J gene: TRBJ1-1
CDR3 protein: CASSLAGAGGTEAFF
CDR3 DNA: TGTGCCAGCAGCTTAGCAGGGGCAGGGGGCACTGAAGCTTTCTTT

clone size: NA
V gene: TRBV19
D gene: NA
CDR3 length: 14
J gene: TRBJ1-1
CDR3 protein: CASIGGVLNTEAFF
CDR3 DNA: TGTGCCAGTATAGGAGGGGTCCTGAACACTGAAGCTTTCTTT

clone size: few
V gene: TRBV7-6
D gene: TRBD2
CDR3 length: 19
J gene: TRBJ2-7
CDR3 protein: CASSTRLAGGRAAVYEQYF
CDR3 DNA: TGTGCCAGCAGCACGAGGCTGGCGGGAGGTCGCGCTGCGGTCTACGAGCAGTACTTC

clone size: NA
V gene: TRBV6-4
D gene: NA
CDR3 length: 15
J gene: TRBJ1-4
CDR3 protein: CASSGPPSRGEKLFF
CDR3 DNA: TGTGCCAGCAGTGGACCCCCTTCTAGGGGTGAAAAACTGTTTTTT

clone size: many
V gene: TRBV7-2
D gene: NA
CDR3 length: 17
J gene: TRBJ1-1
CDR3 protein: CASSFPPAGLGGTEAFF
CDR3 DNA: TGTGCCAGCAGCTTCCCCCCAGCAGGGCTTGGCGGCACTGAAGCTTTCTTT

clone size: many
V gene: TRBV20-1
D gene: NA
CDR3 length: 12
J gene: TRBJ2-3
CDR3 protein: CSAVTDTDTQYF
CDR3 DNA: TGCAGTGCGGTGACGGACACAGATACGCAGTATTTT

clone size: many
V gene: TRBV12-3/TRBV12-4
D gene: NA
CDR3 length: 14
J gene: TRBJ1-5
CDR3 protein: CASSSEASNQPQHF
CDR3 DNA: TGTGCCAGCAGTTCAGAGGCCAGCAATCAGCCCCAGCATTTT

clone size: NA
V gene: TRBV30
D gene: NA
CDR3 length: 14
J gene: TRBJ2-2
CDR3 protein: CAWSSSGLTGELFF
CDR3 DNA: TGTGCCTGGAGTTCGAGCGGACTCACCGGGGAGCTGTTTTTT

clone size: NA
V gene: TRBV20-1
D gene: TRBD2
CDR3 length: 16
J gene: TRBJ2-5
CDR3 protein: CSARPTTSGGQETQYF
CDR3 DNA: TGCAGTGCTAGACCCACCACTAGCGGGGGCCAAGAGACCCAGTACTTC

clone size: many
V gene: TRBV27
D gene: NA
CDR3 length: 13
J gene: TRBJ1-1
CDR3 protein: CASSLSARVGAFF
CDR3 DNA: TGTGCCAGCAGTTTATCAGCGAGGGTCGGAGCTTTCTTT

clone size: many
V gene: TRBV18
D gene: TRBD2
CDR3 length: 16
J gene: TRBJ2-2
CDR3 protein: CASSPIAGANTGELFF
CDR3 DNA: TGTGCCAGCTCACCTATAGCGGGAGCGAACACCGGGGAGCTGTTTTTT

clone size: many
V gene: TRBV25-1
D gene: NA
CDR3 length: 13
J gene: TRBJ1-6
CDR3 protein: CASKLRVESPLHF
CDR3 DNA: TGTGCCAGCAAGCTCAGGGTCGAGTCACCCCTCCACTTT

clone size: many
V gene: TRBV10-3
D gene: TRBD2
CDR3 length: 17
J gene: TRBJ2-5
CDR3 protein: CAISELRTSGTTETQYF
CDR3 DNA: TGTGCCATCAGTGAGTTACGGACTAGCGGGACTACGGAGACCCAGTACTTC

clone size: many
V gene: TRBV5-1
D gene: NA
CDR3 length: 16
J gene: TRBJ1-1
CDR3 protein: CASSKPRGLGNTEAFF
CDR3 DNA: TGCGCCAGCAGTAAACCTCGGGGGTTGGGGAACACTGAAGCTTTCTTT

clone size: NA
V gene: TRBV30
D gene: NA
CDR3 length: 15
J gene: TRBJ2-5
CDR3 protein: CAWSRGGHDQETQYF
CDR3 DNA: TGTGCCTGGAGTCGAGGCGGGCATGACCAAGAGACCCAGTACTTC

clone size: once
V gene: TRBV10-2
D gene: TRBD2
CDR3 length: 16
J gene: TRBJ2-3
CDR3 protein: CASSVVSGRLTDTQYF
CDR3 DNA: TGCGCCAGCAGTGTGGTTAGCGGGAGGTTAACAGATACGCAGTATTTT

clone size: NA
V gene: TRBV10-3
D gene: NA
CDR3 length: 14
J gene: TRBJ1-1
CDR3 protein: CAIRGGGPNTEAFF
CDR3 DNA: TGTGCCATCAGGGGTGGAGGGCCAAACACTGAAGCTTTCTTT

clone size: many
V gene: TRBV18
D gene: TRBD1
CDR3 length: 15
J gene: TRBJ1-5
CDR3 protein: CASSPPQGANQPQHF
CDR3 DNA: TGTGCCAGCTCACCACCGCAGGGGGCAAATCAGCCCCAGCATTTT

clone size: many
V gene: TRBV7-3
D gene: NA
CDR3 length: 16
J gene: TRBJ2-1
CDR3 protein: CASSLNPSSSYNEQFF
CDR3 DNA: TGTGCCAGCAGCTTAAACCCGTCGAGCTCCTACAATGAGCAGTTCTTC

clone size: NA
V gene: TRBV5-4
D gene: TRBD1
CDR3 length: 15
J gene: TRBJ2-3
CDR3 protein: CASSLGTGVADTQYF
CDR3 DNA: TGTGCCAGCAGCTTGGGGACAGGGGTAGCAGATACGCAGTATTTT

clone size: many
V gene: TRBV14
D gene: TRBD1
CDR3 length: 14
J gene: TRBJ1-6
CDR3 protein: CASSPLTGGSPLHF
CDR3 DNA: TGTGCCAGCAGCCCTTTGACAGGGGGTTCACCCCTCCACTTT

clone size: many
V gene: TRBV2
D gene: NA
CDR3 length: 13
J gene: TRBJ2-5
CDR3 protein: CASNSGGEETQYF
CDR3 DNA: TGTGCCAGCAATTCGGGCGGGGAAGAGACCCAGTACTTC